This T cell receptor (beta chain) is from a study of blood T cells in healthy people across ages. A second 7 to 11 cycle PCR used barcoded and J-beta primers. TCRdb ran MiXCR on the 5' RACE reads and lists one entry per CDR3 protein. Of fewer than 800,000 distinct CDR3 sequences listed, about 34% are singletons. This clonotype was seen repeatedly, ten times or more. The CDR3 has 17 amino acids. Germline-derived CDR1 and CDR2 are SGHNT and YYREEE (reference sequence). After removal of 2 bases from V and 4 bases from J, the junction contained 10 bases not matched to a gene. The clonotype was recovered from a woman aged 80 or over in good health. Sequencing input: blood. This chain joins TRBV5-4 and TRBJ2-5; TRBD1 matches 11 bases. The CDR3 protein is CASSLGGQGVLGETQYF. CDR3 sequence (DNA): TGTGCCAGCAGCTTAGGGGGACAGGGGGTTTTGGGAGAGACCCAGTACTTC.